Below are 5 T cell receptor beta chains sequenced from a single sample in a study of CD8+ T cells in alopecia areata. Treatment meaning: oral pan-JAK inhibitor, 5-10 mg twice daily. The authors extracted RNA and reverse transcribed it into cDNA as the sequencing template. The protocol was immunoSEQ multiplex PCR, while the TCRdb copy is restricted to in-frame clones and leaves out a portion. The sample carries some 200,000 clones, more than 45% recorded once. Sequenced material: CD4+ T cells sorted from blood, taken at week 4, from a patient treated with tofacitinib. The receptors come from a human donor with alopecia areata.

This chain connects TRBV29-1 to TRBJ2-5; possible D gene TRBD2, 5 bases. The CDR3 runs 13 residues. Germline CDR1 and CDR2: SQVTM and ANQGSEA. Trimming stripped 4 bases from V and 4 bases from J, with 13 bases between. The CDR3 here is CSVARRQTETQYF. The CDR3, as DNA: TGCAGCGTTGCGCGGAGGCAGACAGAGACCCAGTACTTC.

This clone was picked up many times. The chain combines TRBV11-3 with TRBJ2-1; 15 bases match TRBD2. CDR1 SGHNT and CDR2 YENEEA come from the germline V gene. The CDR3 has 16 residues. Unmatched junction bases numbered 7, after V lost 3 bases and J lost 10 bases. For the CDR3, the DNA is TGTGCCAGCAGCTTCTGGGGACTAGCGGGGGGCGTAGAGCAGTTCTTC. Translating gives CASSFWGLAGGVEQFF. Filled out from reference TRBV11-3 and TRBJ2-1, the complete variable domain reads EAGVVQSPRYKIIEKKQPVAFWCNPISGHNTLYWYLQNLGQGPELLIRYENEEAVDDSQLPKDRFSAERLKGVDSTLKIQPAELGDSAVYLCASSFWGLAGGVEQFFGPGTRLTVL.

This clone was counted once. J is TRBJ2-5 and V is TRBV23-1; TRBD1 matches at 7 bases. TRBV23-1 is an ORF for which the function is uncertain. V shed 8 bases, J shed 3 bases, and the junction held 3 bases outside the gene matches. The CDR3 runs to 12 residues. The DNA for the CDR3 is TGCGCCAGCCCGACAGGGAAAGAGACCCAGTACTTC. Encoded protein: CASPTGKETQYF.

A few counts support this clone. The chain uses TRBV18 and TRBJ1-2; no definite D call. CDR1 is KGHSH and CDR2 is LQKENI in the germline V gene. CDR3 size: 15 residues. Trimming left V 4 bases short and J 7 bases short, with 19 bases between. The CDR3 DNA reads as TGTGCCAGCTCACTGACCCGGACGGTCCCGGCTGGCTACACCTTC. Translation gives CASSLTRTVPAGYTF.

The chain joins TRBV5-1 to TRBJ2-1; 12 bases line up with TRBD2. The J segment lost 8 bases and the V segment lost 0 bases, leaving 3 bases of the junction unmatched. CDR3 size: 15 residues. Looked up from germline, CDR1 is SGHRS and CDR2 is YFSETQ. CDR3 bases: TGCGCCAGCAGCTTGGGGACTAGCGGGGTGTATGAGCAGTTCTTC. As protein: CASSLGTSGVYEQFF.